This entry is about one TCR beta chain. The entry originates in a study of blood T cell repertoires in COVID-19. Study-wide background: Material from acute and convalescent COVID-19 was sourced from the United States, Italy and Spain. From T cells, B-cell-depleted T cells, or PBMCs came the material, which was cDNA or gDNA.

The germline V and J ends were trimmed by 3 bases and 1 base, with 16 bases remaining between them. CDR1 is LGHNA, CDR2 YNFKEQ, per germline. The CDR3 totals 18 residues. Authors' methods: Cell counts per sample came from amplifying reference gene primers. Method: immunoSEQ multiplex PCR; TCRdb's copy keeps in-frame clones and lacks some. V and J calls and clone size come straight from that table; D and trimming were deduced from the DNA. Of around 180,000 clones in the sample, roughly four fifths are singletons; the top ten hold roughly 7%. The sample consisted of peripheral blood. The TCR was taken from a human donor in a cohort sampled during active COVID-19. V and J are TRBV4-2 and TRBJ2-6; D is perhaps TRBD2 (5 bases). The CDR3 nucleotides are TGTGCCAGCAGCCACACTTCGGGGATACCTTCTGGGGCCAACGTCCTGACTTTC. It specifies CASSHTSGIPSGANVLTF.